The following is a T cell receptor (beta chain) sequence with its context. The sample holds many counts of this clonotype. Which antigen it targets is not known. Qualities for individual bases were not recorded, and no much larger clone is one base off. The donors were patients who had localized lung adenocarcinoma, which is a subtype of non-small cell lung cancer. Samples were obtained from the centers of localized lung adenocarcinomas. For TCR repertoire analysis, CD8+ T cells from tumor tissue were profiled separately from CD4+ T cells. The data belong to a study of CD4 and CD8 cells across lung adenocarcinoma regions listed by TCRdb under 2018. About the full investigation: The study compared tumor centers with tumor margins to examine intratumor heterogeneity of the T cell receptor repertoire.

Trimming costs V 1 base and J 6 bases, and their ends lie 21 bases apart. From its cysteine to its phenylalanine, the CDR3 spans 17 amino acids. Only CDR3 DNA is held: 51 bases, read in frame from base 1. CDR1 and CDR2, looked up from the germline V gene, are MNHEY and SVGAGI. Libraries were constructed by PCR. The data were produced on a HiSeq X Ten. TCRdb reran the public reads through fastp at Q25 and MiXCR, keeping productive beta chains. Each entry merges the rows of one CDR3 protein and shows their most common DNA and genes. The sample profile shows some 25,000 distinct CDR3 sequences; roughly half of them were found once. About 50% of the sample lies in the top ten.

The receptor was isolated from a male donor with lung adenocarcinoma. The CD4 and CD8 labels of this study may be unreliable. Sequenced material: CD8+ T cells from the center of a lung tumor. Per the publication, the cell subset or site label means: tumor center region. The V gene is TRBV6-5 and the J gene is TRBJ1-2; a tentative D match to TRBD1 spans 6 bases. The DNA is as follows: TGTGCCAGCAGTTACTTCGGGGCGGGGGCAGGGTGGAATGGCTACACCTTC. This encodes CASSYFGAGAGWNGYTF.